The TCR beta chain described here comes from a study of cytomegalovirus exposure and HLA in healthy donors. Across the study: HLA-typed donors were the source of tens of millions of unique TCRs held in an early data release.

The CDR3 is made up of 18 amino acids. V lost 0 bases and J 0 bases, leaving 15 bases between the germline ends. The germline gives CDR1 LNHNV, CDR2 YYDKDF (reference sequence). Comments on this clone: What it recognizes is unknown.

Study-level results: A previous analysis found most TCR beta V segments productive roughly 87% or roughly 30% of the time. Sequences of the TCR beta chain were said to predict the HLA-A and HLA-B alleles of most subjects accurately.

PCR used 60 Vbeta primers and 13 Jbeta primers. Profiling relied on immunoSEQ multiplex PCR, and the TCRdb table lists in-frame clones only, not all of them. Among 84,000 or so clones listed, around 85% were seen once. Sequenced sample: PBMCs. The source is a woman aged 45-65 years in good health and CMV-seronegative. The gene calls are TRBV15 and TRBJ2-1, with D perhaps matching TRBD1 (6 bases). CDR3 bases: TGTGCCACCAGCAGAGATCCCGATCTCAGGGGCTCCTACAATGAGCAGTTCTTC. As protein: CATSRDPDLRGSYNEQFF.